A selection of T cell receptor beta chains follows, all from one sample in a study of T cell repertoires in cytomegalovirus infection. TCRdb reanalysed the reads using MiXCR and keeps one entry per CDR3 protein. The table lists approximately 500,000 distinct CDR3 sequences, 30% to 40% of them singletons. No cognate antigen is known for these TCRs. The material sequenced was cultured PBMCs, taken from culture after CMV antigen stimulation. The receptors were sampled from a human donor in good health (CMV status not recorded). Some clones in this sample may be carry-over from other donors' samples. CDR3s include the opening cysteine and the closing phenylalanine or tryptophan. The D gene is left open where the match is weak. Only part of the rows carry a size: once, few, many, or a class if the clone is expanded.

D	J	length	V	size	CDR3	DNA
TRBD1	TRBJ1-4	15	TRBV6-1	few	CASRGQFATNEKLFF	TGTGCCAGCAGGGGACAGTTCGCAACTAATGAAAAACTGTTTTTT
TRBD1	TRBJ1-2	16	TRBV28	few	CASSLGQELLNYGYTF	TGTGCCAGCAGTTTAGGACAGGAGCTCTTAAACTATGGCTACACCTTC
TRBD2	TRBJ2-1	16	TRBV12-3/TRBV12-4	few	CASRGLPVSSYNEQFF	TGTGCCAGCAGGGGACTACCAGTGAGCTCCTACAATGAGCAGTTCTTC
.	TRBJ1-1	15	TRBV6-5	few	CASSYMTGPDTEAFF	TGTGCCAGCAGTTACATGACAGGCCCCGACACTGAAGCTTTCTTT
TRBD1	TRBJ1-6	18	TRBV20-1	.	CSALTLGGQGFGSSPLHF	TGCAGTGCCTTAACCTTGGGTGGACAGGGGTTCGGTAGCTCACCCCTCCACTTT
TRBD1	TRBJ1-6	14	TRBV6-5	few	CASSWGQGNSPLHF	TGTGCCAGCAGTTGGGGACAGGGAAATTCACCCCTCCACTTT
TRBD2	TRBJ2-5	16	TRBV7-2	many	CASSVTRASGQETQYF	TGTGCCAGCAGCGTCACAAGGGCTAGCGGTCAAGAGACCCAGTACTTC
.	TRBJ1-1	11	TRBV12-3/TRBV12-4	few	CASNDNTEAFF	TGTGCCAGCAACGATAACACTGAAGCTTTCTTT
.	TRBJ2-5	15	TRBV7-7	few	CASSLSPGQQETQYF	TGTGCCAGCAGCTTATCCCCCGGACAGCAAGAGACCCAGTACTTC
.	TRBJ1-1	14	TRBV7-2	many	CASSPRGMRTEAFF	TGTGCCAGCAGCCCAAGGGGGATGAGAACTGAAGCTTTCTTT
.	TRBJ2-1	17	TRBV7-2	many	CASSRNGGNGLGNEQFF	TGTGCCAGCAGCCGTAACGGCGGGAACGGGCTTGGCAATGAGCAGTTCTTC
.	TRBJ2-7	13	TRBV2	.	CASSSDLSYEQYF	TGTGCCAGCAGCTCAGACCTTTCCTACGAGCAGTACTTC
TRBD2	TRBJ2-7	17	TRBV28	few	CASSPGLAGGPRSEQYF	TGTGCCAGCAGTCCGGGACTAGCGGGAGGGCCACGTAGCGAGCAGTACTTC
.	TRBJ1-4	14	TRBV2	few	CASRLQATNEKLFF	TGTGCCAGCAGACTCCAGGCAACTAATGAAAAACTGTTTTTT
TRBD2	TRBJ2-1	16	TRBV6-5	.	CASSYLAGAPAVEQFF	TGTGCCAGCAGTTACCTAGCGGGAGCCCCCGCGGTTGAGCAGTTCTTC
TRBD1	TRBJ1-2	13	TRBV7-2	few	CASSTGQNYGYTF	TGTGCCAGCAGCACGGGACAGAACTATGGCTACACCTTC
TRBD2	TRBJ2-1	15	TRBV6-2/TRBV6-3	many	CASSPTSGSVNEQFF	TGTGCCAGCAGCCCCACTAGCGGGAGTGTAAATGAGCAGTTCTTC
TRBD2	TRBJ2-5	13	TRBV9	.	CASSSGTQETQYF	TGCGCCAGCAGCAGCGGGACCCAAGAGACCCAGTACTTC
.	TRBJ1-4	12	TRBV7-2	.	CASSLLRGKLFF	TGTGCCAGCAGCTTATTAAGAGGGAAACTGTTTTTT
TRBD1	TRBJ2-1	15	TRBV19	.	CASSMGQGAHNEQFF	TGTGCCAGTAGTATGGGACAGGGGGCCCACAATGAGCAGTTCTTC
.	TRBJ1-3	13	TRBV7-6	.	CASSLGQGNTIYF	TGTGCCAGCAGCTTGGGCCAGGGAAACACCATATATTTT
.	TRBJ1-1	13	TRBV4-1	.	CASSQTVGTEAFF	TGCGCCAGCAGTCAGACAGTGGGCACTGAAGCTTTCTTT